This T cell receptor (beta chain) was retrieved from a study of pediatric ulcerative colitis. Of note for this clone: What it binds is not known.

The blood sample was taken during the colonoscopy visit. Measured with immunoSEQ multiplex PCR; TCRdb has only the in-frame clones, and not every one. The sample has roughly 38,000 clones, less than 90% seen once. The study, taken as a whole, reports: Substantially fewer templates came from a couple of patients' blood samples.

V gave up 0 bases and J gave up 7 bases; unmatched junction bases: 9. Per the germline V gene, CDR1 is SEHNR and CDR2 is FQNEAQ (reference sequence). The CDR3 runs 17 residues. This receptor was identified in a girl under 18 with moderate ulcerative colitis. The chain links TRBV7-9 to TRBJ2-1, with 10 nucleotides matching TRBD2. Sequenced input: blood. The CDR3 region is CASSLAEPSGSLNEQFF. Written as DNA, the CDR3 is TGTGCCAGCAGCTTAGCAGAGCCTAGCGGGAGTCTTAATGAGCAGTTCTTC. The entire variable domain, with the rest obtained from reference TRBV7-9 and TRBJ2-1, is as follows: DTGVSQNPRHKITKRGQNVTFRCDPISEHNRLYWYRQTLGQGPEFLTYFQNEAQLEKSRLLSDRFSAERPKGSFSTLEIQRTEQGDSAMYLCASSLAEPSGSLNEQFFGPGTRLTVL.